The 23 T cell receptor beta chains reported below all come from one sample, sequenced in a study of shared clonotypes between healthy human individuals. This table comes from immunoSEQ multiplex PCR, and its TCRdb copy is limited to in-frame clones, with some not included. The data contain approximately 1.5 million clones, roughly 98.5% of them seen just once; the ten biggest clones take up around 0.33%. Sequenced input: naive CD4+ T cells sorted from blood. The subset denotes: CD45RA+ positively selected. The receptors originated from a man aged 25-40 years in good health.

The chain uses TRBV6-6 and TRBJ2-7, with D possibly being TRBD2 (5 bases). The CDR3 covers 12 residues. Germline CDR1 reads MNHNY; CDR2 reads SVGAGI (reference sequence). The V and J ends lost 8 bases and 6 bases respectively, with 14 bases between them. CDR3 coding DNA: TGTGCCAGCCGATATCCTCGGGGCGAGCAGTACTTC. Its protein is CASRYPRGEQYF.

The chain combines TRBV9 with TRBJ2-1, with D maybe TRBD2 (5 bases). The CDR3 spans 15 residues. Germline assignment: CDR1 SGDLS and CDR2 YYNGEE. The ends were cut back, 6 bases at V and 8 bases at J, with 21 bases in the middle. In DNA form, the CDR3 reads TGTGCCAGCACCCCCGGCGGGTTTTCGATGGATGAGCAGTTCTTC. Its protein product is CASTPGGFSMDEQFF.

Remarks on this clone: Other DNA sequences within the sample encode an identical CDR3. V usage is TRBV4-3 and J usage is TRBJ1-1; no clear D. From germline, CDR1 is LGHNA and CDR2 YSLEER. The CDR3 spans 14 residues. Between the trimmed V and J ends, which lost 1 base and 1 base, there was a span of 7 bases. The CDR3 loop is CASSQVGRNTEAFF. The CDR3 bases are TGCGCCAGCAGCCAAGTGGGGAGGAACACTGAAGCTTTCTTT.

The chain has TRBV2 and TRBJ1-1, with 8 positions matching TRBD1. Per germline, CDR1 SNHLY and CDR2 FYNNEI. V lost 6 bases to trimming and J lost 0 bases; unmatched junction nucleotides: 9. The CDR3 is 16 residues long. The CDR3 bases are TGTGCCAGCAGGTGGTCAGGGGGCAGTGTGAACACTGAAGCTTTCTTT. Protein sequence: CASRWSGGSVNTEAFF.

The CDR3 DNA follows: TGCGCCAGCAGCCGGACAGGGGCACAAGAGACCCAGTACTTC. This sequence encodes CASSRTGAQETQYF. This rearrangement joins TRBV5-1 to TRBJ2-5; 9 bases map to TRBD1. The CDR3 runs to 14 residues. Trimming at V came to 4 bases and at J to 2 bases, leaving 3 bases not matched to a gene. Germline V gene lookup returns CDR1 SGHRS and CDR2 YFSETQ.

V gene TRBV5-5 combines with J gene TRBJ2-7; 7 bases are a match to TRBD2. There are 14 residues in the CDR3. CDR1 SGHKS and CDR2 YYEKEE come from the germline V gene (reference sequence). V gave up 6 bases and J gave up 5 bases; unmatched junction bases: 11. The CDR3 nucleotides read TGTGCCAGCAACCCCAGCGGGATGCCCCACGAGCAGTACTTC. This codes for CASNPSGMPHEQYF.

This clone was seen a single time. The chain's CDR3 is CASSLAFRLADQPQHF. The CDR3 DNA reads TGTGCCAGCAGCTTGGCGTTCAGGCTTGCGGATCAGCCCCAGCATTTT. The chain carries TRBV5-8 and TRBJ1-5; the D is unclear. Germline CDR1 reads SGHTS; CDR2 reads YDEGEE. V lost 0 bases and J lost 5, with 15 bases in between. CDR3 length equals 16 residues.

The V and J genes are TRBV9 and TRBJ2-2; D is unresolved. This CDR3 is 13 amino acids long. Germline V CDR1 and CDR2: SGDLS, YYNGEE. V lost 1 base and J 5 bases, leaving 6 bases between the germline ends. The CDR3 DNA reads as TGTGCCAGCAGCGTACTGGTAACCGGGGAGCTGTTTTTT. Translated: CASSVLVTGELFF.

The V gene is TRBV9, the J gene TRBJ2-1, with TRBD2 identical over 14 bases. Germline V CDR1 and CDR2: SGDLS, YYNGEE. V dropped 2 bases and J dropped 6; count of bases not matched to a gene: 13. The CDR3 is 19 amino acids. The CDR3 here is CASSVYPTAGLAGANEQFF. CDR3 nucleotides: TGTGCCAGCAGCGTTTACCCCACCGCGGGACTAGCGGGGGCCAATGAGCAGTTCTTC.

The chain joins TRBV2 to TRBJ2-5, with D possibly being TRBD1 (6 bases). The CDR3 sequence is 12 residues long. Germline CDR1 SNHLY, CDR2 FYNNEI. Trimming removed 9 bases at V and 1 base at J, with 9 bases between. This CDR3 is CARGHIQETQYF. Written as DNA, the CDR3 is TGTGCCAGGGGACACATCCAAGAGACCCAGTACTTC.

The chain recombines TRBV28 with TRBJ2-7; no clear D gene. With 5 bases removed from V and 2 bases from J, the gap between germline ends came to 16 bases. Germline lookup yields CDR1 MDHEN and CDR2 SYDVKM. The length of the CDR3 is 15 residues. The chain's CDR3 is CASSRPVIVTYEQYF. For the CDR3, the DNA is TGTGCCAGCAGTCGGCCAGTGATAGTTACCTACGAGCAGTACTTC.

The V gene is TRBV18, the J gene TRBJ1-1; TRBD1 matches at 7 bases. This CDR3 contains 13 residues. Trimming took 4 bases from V and 8 from J; bases not matched to a gene: 7. The germline V gene encodes CDR1 KGHSH and CDR2 LQKENI. The CDR3 sequence: CASSLSKQGEAFF. The CDR3 DNA reads as TGTGCCAGCTCACTGTCCAAACAGGGGGAAGCTTTCTTT.

The chain employs TRBV25-1 and TRBJ2-5; maybe TRBD1 (5 bases). CDR1 is MGHDK, CDR2 SYGVNS, per germline. V dropped 1 base and J dropped 2 bases, with 11 bases sitting between them. The CDR3 has 15 residues. CDR3 DNA sequence: TGTGCCAGCAGTGAATTCTTCGGACAACAAGAGACCCAGTACTTC. Its translation is CASSEFFGQQETQYF.

The chain couples TRBV6-1 to TRBJ2-7; the D call may be TRBD1 or TRBD2 (5 bases each). The germline gives CDR1 MNHNS, CDR2 SASEGT. Trimming removed 8 bases at V and 5 bases at J, with 19 bases between. The CDR3 covers 14 residues. CDR3 sequence: CASSPQASGHEQYF. The CDR3 nucleotides read TGTGCCAGCTCCCCCCAAGCCTCGGGGCACGAGCAGTACTTC.

The chain employs TRBV5-5 and TRBJ2-5, with D uncertain. V shed 7 bases and J shed 7 bases, with 20 bases lying between them. CDR3 length: 14 amino acids. Germline lookup yields CDR1 SGHKS and CDR2 YYEKEE (reference sequence). This CDR3 is CASSDVARLGTQYF. The CDR3 DNA is TGTGCCAGCTCCGATGTTGCAAGGCTTGGGACCCAGTACTTC.

The rearrangement links TRBV11-2 to TRBJ2-5; D may be TRBD1 (6 bases). The CDR3 length is 15 residues. Germline CDR1 and CDR2: SGHAT and FQNNGV. Trimming cost V 0 bases and J 5 bases, with 13 bases left between them. CDR3 loop: CASSLDQWGLETQYF. As DNA, the CDR3 is TGTGCCAGCAGCTTAGATCAGTGGGGGCTGGAGACCCAGTACTTC.

J is TRBJ2-5 and V is TRBV5-1; tentatively, D is TRBD1 or TRBD2 (5 bases each). Trimming took 0 bases from V and 5 from J, leaving 11 bases between them. Germline V gene sequence: CDR1 SGHRS, CDR2 YFSETQ. The CDR3 consists of 14 residues. The CDR3 DNA reads TGCGCCAGCAGCTTGGTGGGGCCGGGGGAGACCCAGTACTTC. Protein sequence: CASSLVGPGETQYF. The full variable domain, in which reference TRBV5-1 and TRBJ2-5 provide the parts outside the CDR3, is KAGVTQTPRYLIKTRGQQVTLSCSPISGHRSVSWYQQTPGQGLQFLFEYFSETQRNKGNFPGRFSGRQFSNSRSEMNVSTLELGDSALYLCASSLVGPGETQYFGPGTRLLVL.

The chain has TRBV5-5 and TRBJ1-1; possible D gene TRBD1, 5 bases. The CDR3 totals 14 residues. In germline, CDR1 is SGHKS, CDR2 YYEKEE (reference sequence). V was clipped by 4 bases and J by 1 base, with 11 bases between them. The CDR3 coding sequence is TGTGCCAGCAGCCAGGGAGGACAGAACACTGAAGCTTTCTTT. Amino acids: CASSQGGQNTEAFF. The entire variable domain, with the rest obtained from reference TRBV5-5 and TRBJ1-1, is as follows: DAGVTQSPTHLIKTRGQQVTLRCSPISGHKSVSWYQQVLGQGPQFIFQYYEKEERGRGNFPDRFSARQFPNYSSELNVNALLLGDSALYLCASSQGGQNTEAFFGQGTRLTVV.

The V gene is TRBV20-1, the J gene TRBJ2-5; D unresolved. The CDR3 sequence is 11 residues long. The V gene's germline CDR1 is DFQATT and CDR2 SNEGSKA (reference sequence). Trimming pared 7 bases from V and 1 base from J, leaving 7 bases between. CDR3 sequence: CSVGPQETQYF. CDR3 nucleotides: TGCAGTGTCGGCCCCCAAGAGACCCAGTACTTC.

The V and J genes are TRBV9 and TRBJ1-2, with no clear D. The germline V gene has CDR1 SGDLS and CDR2 YYNGEE. V was shortened by 2 bases and J by 8 bases, with 16 bases between the two germline ends. The CDR3 contains 14 residues. CDR3 DNA: TGTGCCAGCAGCGTCCCGAGCTCTATAGGCGGCTACACCTTC. It translates to CASSVPSSIGGYTF.

V is TRBV28 and J is TRBJ2-7, with D uncertain. The V and J ends lost 4 bases and 3 bases respectively, with 16 bases between them. Germline-derived CDR1 and CDR2 are MDHEN and SYDVKM. The CDR3 has 15 residues. The CDR3 nucleotides are TGTGCCAGCAGTTCAAGCCTCCGATCATACTACGAGCAGTACTTC. This encodes CASSSSLRSYYEQYF. Using reference TRBV28 and TRBJ2-7 for the parts outside the CDR3, the full variable domain is DVKVTQSSRYLVKRTGEKVFLECVQDMDHENMFWYRQDPGLGLRLIYFSYDVKMKEKGDIPEGYSVSREKKERFSLILESASTNQTSMYLCASSSSLRSYYEQYFGPGTRLTVT.

Remarks on this clone: Other DNA sequences in this sample translate to the same CDR3. This chain links TRBV5-1 with TRBJ2-1; D gene unclear. The CDR3 extends over 13 amino acids. Germline V gene data show CDR1 as SGHRS and CDR2 as YFSETQ. V was trimmed by 0 bases and J by 5 bases, leaving 6 bases between them. This chain's CDR3 is CASSLVGNNEQFF. The CDR3 DNA reads as TGCGCCAGCAGCTTGGTTGGGAACAATGAGCAGTTCTTC.

The chain uses TRBV28 and TRBJ2-7; the match to TRBD1 covers 8 bases. This CDR3 comprises 16 residues. With 5 bases clipped from V and 6 bases from J, the junction kept 15 bases outside the gene matches. Germline loops: CDR1 MDHEN, CDR2 SYDVKM. CDR3 bases: TGTGCCAGCAGTCCACTAATCCCCCTGGACAGGGTCGAGCAGTACTTC. Residues: CASSPLIPLDRVEQYF.